Shown below are 6 T cell receptor beta chains from a single sample sequenced in a study of T-cell reconstitution after alpha-beta-depleted transplantation in children. Using unique molecular identifiers, the investigators prepared the TCRbeta library. From the PCR reads, TCRdb called clonotypes with MiXCR, one entry per CDR3 protein. Of about 980,000 distinct CDR3 sequences in the sample, roughly 29% are singletons; the top ten hold over 25%. Sequenced material: PBMCs, mostly from graft donor cells, taken 360 days after TCRalphabeta/CD19-depleted stem cell transplant. The receptors derive from a boy less than two years old who had a stem cell transplant for SCID, so the T cells may come from the graft donor.

This clonotype showed up just a few times. This chain uses TRBV4-3 with TRBJ2-7; TRBD1 might be the D (5 bases). CDR1 LGHNA and CDR2 YSLEER come from the germline V gene. The CDR3 length is 16 residues. V was pared by 0 bases and J by 3 bases, with 15 bases between. The CDR3 reads CASSQEVWQGIYEQYF. The CDR3, as DNA: TGCGCCAGCAGCCAAGAGGTGTGGCAGGGTATCTACGAGCAGTACTTC.

The J gene is TRBJ2-3, the V gene TRBV7-3, with a weak D call TRBD1 (6 bases). Germline values: CDR1 SGHTA, CDR2 FQGTGA. V lost 7 bases and J lost 3, with 26 bases in between. There are 18 residues in the CDR3. The CDR3 protein is CASTEGGRPPEVTDTQYF. For the CDR3, the DNA is TGTGCCAGCACCGAAGGGGGACGGCCCCCTGAGGTAACAGATACGCAGTATTTT.

In DNA form, the CDR3 reads TGCAGTGCTAGCGGTCAGTCGAACACCGGGGAGCTGTTTTTT. Its protein product is CSASGQSNTGELFF. This chain connects TRBV20-1 to TRBJ2-2; no reliable D call. Germline V lookup: CDR1 DFQATT, CDR2 SNEGSKA (reference sequence). Deletions cut 3 bases from V and 0 bases from J, with 8 bases between. The CDR3 contains 14 residues.

This clonotype was found a few times. The chain joins TRBV29-1 to TRBJ2-1; tentatively, D is TRBD2 (6 bases). Per germline, CDR1 SQVTM and CDR2 ANQGSEA. The germline V and J ends were trimmed by 6 bases and 5 bases, with 14 bases remaining between them. There are 13 residues in the CDR3. CDR3 nucleotide sequence: TGCAGCGTGGGGGGACGGACCAACAATGAGCAGTTCTTC. Translating gives CSVGGRTNNEQFF.

This clonotype was seen only a few times. V gene TRBV30 combines with J gene TRBJ2-2; 7 bases line up with TRBD2. The V gene's germline CDR1 is GTSNPN and CDR2 SVGIG (reference sequence). Trimming cost V 4 bases and J 4 bases; bases outside gene matches: 12. This CDR3 contains 16 residues. The CDR3 coding sequence is TGTGCCTGGAAGTCCTGGGGGGGGACTGGCACCGGGGAGCTGTTTTTT. Translated: CAWKSWGGTGTGELFF.

This clonotype was recorded many times. The chain recombines TRBV6-5 with TRBJ2-3; no reliable D call. Germline CDR1 and CDR2: MNHEY and SVGAGI. V was pared by 3 bases and J by 1 base, with 11 bases between. The CDR3 spans 15 residues. The CDR3 nucleotides are TGTGCCAGCAGTTATGGTGGCAGTGGCACAGATACGCAGTATTTT. Translation gives CASSYGGSGTDTQYF.